This is a list of T cell receptor beta chains from one sample in a study of T cells expressing NK-cell markers. From its re-call of the 5' RACE reads, TCRdb lists each CDR3 protein once, without DNA. The sample table includes 150,000 to 180,000 distinct CDR3 sequences. The material sequenced was blood T cells: a sorted CD56 or NKG2C T cell subset, CD4+ or CD8+ T cells, or bulk PBMC T cells (not recorded which). The source of these receptors is a woman between 45 and 65 years old in good health. Both conserved end residues are part of each CDR3. Fields, in order: V gene, J gene, CDR3 protein.

V gene: TRBV24-1
J gene: TRBJ2-3
CDR3 protein: CATSDSSGRIDTQYF

V gene: TRBV15
J gene: TRBJ2-2
CDR3 protein: CATSRESAGELFF

V gene: TRBV25-1
J gene: TRBJ2-5
CDR3 protein: CASSAGVGQSTQYF

V gene: TRBV27
J gene: TRBJ2-3
CDR3 protein: CASSSGQNTDTQYF

V gene: TRBV4-1
J gene: TRBJ2-5
CDR3 protein: CASKGQGVGETQYF

V gene: TRBV7-9
J gene: TRBJ1-1
CDR3 protein: CASSFRDTLLTEAFF

V gene: TRBV9
J gene: TRBJ1-2
CDR3 protein: CASSVGGAYGYTF

V gene: TRBV7-9
J gene: TRBJ1-2
CDR3 protein: CASSLGQVYGYTF

V gene: TRBV6-1
J gene: TRBJ2-2
CDR3 protein: CASVLKETGDTGELFF

V gene: TRBV19
J gene: TRBJ2-1
CDR3 protein: CASRLGGHEQFF

V gene: TRBV4-1
J gene: TRBJ2-7
CDR3 protein: CASSPRDSDYEQYF

V gene: TRBV20-1
J gene: TRBJ2-1
CDR3 protein: CSARGTVSRTGSSYNEQFF

V gene: TRBV6-1
J gene: TRBJ1-1
CDR3 protein: CATRDARGTEAFF

V gene: TRBV5-1
J gene: TRBJ1-2
CDR3 protein: CASSLAQGILRGYTF

V gene: TRBV5-1
J gene: TRBJ2-1
CDR3 protein: CASSLSQGGNEQFF

V gene: TRBV7-7
J gene: TRBJ2-2
CDR3 protein: CASSLTSDFNTGELFF

V gene: TRBV2
J gene: TRBJ2-1
CDR3 protein: CASSPTSGSFYEQFF

V gene: TRBV10-2
J gene: TRBJ2-7
CDR3 protein: CASSDQPGTGGMKAYEQYF

V gene: TRBV6-6
J gene: TRBJ2-1
CDR3 protein: CASSPTFDEQFF

V gene: TRBV3-1
J gene: TRBJ2-1
CDR3 protein: CASSQALGVYNEQFF

V gene: TRBV19
J gene: TRBJ2-7
CDR3 protein: CASSIDRGQGGEQYF